A selection of T cell receptor beta chains follows, all from one sample in a study of human T cells and chemical hapten exposure. Via MiXCR, TCRdb re-called the RACE reads, giving one row per CDR3 protein. The table has around 120,000 distinct CDR3 sequences, roughly 14% seen once. The sequencing used whole blood, collected in connection with sensitization to the hapten diphenylcyclopropenone (DPC). These receptors were taken from a woman younger than 35 with alopecia areata. Some clones in this sample may be carry-over from other donors' samples. The CDR3 runs from the conserved cysteine through the conserved F or W. Each record gives: V gene, clone size, J gene, D gene, CDR3 DNA, CDR3 protein. D genes are given only for firm matches. Clone size is stated in some rows and not others, as once, few, many or a class when expanded.

V: TRBV7-2
size: .
J: TRBJ2-1
D: TRBD2
DNA: TGTGCCAGCAGCTTAACTAGCGGGGGGGCCAGGTTCTTC
CDR3: CASSLTSGGARFF

V: TRBV6-4
size: .
J: TRBJ2-1
D: TRBD2
DNA: TGTGCCAGCAGTGACTCCGCTAGCGGGAGTTCCAATGAGCAGTTCTTC
CDR3: CASSDSASGSSNEQFF

V: TRBV4-3
size: few
J: TRBJ1-3
D: TRBD1
DNA: TGCGCCAGCAGCCAAGGCCTCGCAGGGGGCTCTGGAAACACCATATATTTT
CDR3: CASSQGLAGGSGNTIYF

V: TRBV28
size: few
J: TRBJ2-7
D: .
DNA: TGTGCCAGCAGTCTAATCCCCTGGGGGCCCGGGGGCTACGAGCAGTACTTC
CDR3: CASSLIPWGPGGYEQYF

V: TRBV7-9
size: few
J: TRBJ2-7
D: .
DNA: TGTGCCAGCAGCCTAGGAAGGGGGGTAACCTCCTACGAGCAGTACTTC
CDR3: CASSLGRGVTSYEQYF

V: TRBV20-1
size: few
J: TRBJ2-7
D: .
DNA: TGCAGTGCTAGAGAAGGTGGCAACCCCTACGAGCAGTACTTC
CDR3: CSAREGGNPYEQYF

V: TRBV6-1
size: few
J: TRBJ1-5
D: .
DNA: TGTGCCAGCAAAGAGGATCAGGGCCGGGGCAATCAGCCCCAGCATTTT
CDR3: CASKEDQGRGNQPQHF

V: TRBV4-1
size: .
J: TRBJ2-1
D: TRBD2
DNA: TGCGCCAGCAGCCAGGGCCGGGGGGGCCGTTCCGATGAGCAGTTCTTC
CDR3: CASSQGRGGRSDEQFF

V: TRBV7-9
size: .
J: TRBJ1-2
D: TRBD1
DNA: TGTGCCAGCGCCGGACAGGGGGCACGCTATGGCTACACCTTC
CDR3: CASAGQGARYGYTF

V: TRBV12-3/TRBV12-4
size: .
J: TRBJ2-1
D: .
DNA: TGTGCCAGCAGCTCGCGAGGACTGAGCTCCTACAATGAGCAGTTCTTC
CDR3: CASSSRGLSSYNEQFF

V: TRBV11-2
size: many
J: TRBJ2-2
D: TRBD2
DNA: TGTGCCAGCAGCTTTACTAGCGGTAACACCGGGGAGCTGTTTTTT
CDR3: CASSFTSGNTGELFF

V: TRBV7-9
size: .
J: TRBJ1-2
D: .
DNA: TGTGCCAGCAGCTCCCCATTTAGAACATTGGACGGCTACACCTTC
CDR3: CASSSPFRTLDGYTF

V: TRBV28
size: .
J: TRBJ1-5
D: .
DNA: TGTGCCAGCAGTACGATGGGGGTTAGCAATCAGCCCCAGCATTTT
CDR3: CASSTMGVSNQPQHF

V: TRBV3-1
size: .
J: TRBJ2-1
D: .
DNA: TGTGCCAGCAGTAAAGACACACTCTCCTACAATGAGCAGTTCTTC
CDR3: CASSKDTLSYNEQFF

V: TRBV7-8
size: .
J: TRBJ1-1
D: .
DNA: TGTGCCAGCAGCTTTTGGGCAGGGGAGGCTAACACTGAAGCTTTCTTT
CDR3: CASSFWAGEANTEAFF

V: TRBV18
size: .
J: TRBJ2-2
D: .
DNA: TGTGCCAGCTCCGCGGGGATCGACACCGGGGAGCTGTTTTTT
CDR3: CASSAGIDTGELFF